These 12 T cell receptor beta chains originate from one sample sequenced in a study of CD8+ T cells in alopecia areata. TCR sequencing used cDNA made by reverse transcription of extracted RNA. Measured with immunoSEQ multiplex PCR; TCRdb has only the in-frame clones, and not every one. This table has about 200,000 clones, 57% appearing once. The input for sequencing was CD4+ T cells sorted from blood, taken at week 0. These TCRs come from a human donor with alopecia areata.

This chain joins TRBV7-9 and TRBJ2-7; weak D call: TRBD2 (6 bases). V was pared by 0 bases and J by 4 bases, with 10 bases between. This CDR3 has 14 residues. Per germline, CDR1 SEHNR and CDR2 FQNEAQ (reference sequence). DNA for the CDR3: TGTGCCAGCAGCTTAGCGCTGGGGAGGTACGAGCAGTACTTC. Protein sequence: CASSLALGRYEQYF. Based on the CDR3 plus reference TRBV7-9 and TRBJ2-7, the full variable domain is DTGVSQNPRHKITKRGQNVTFRCDPISEHNRLYWYRQTLGQGPEFLTYFQNEAQLEKSRLLSDRFSAERPKGSFSTLEIQRTEQGDSAMYLCASSLALGRYEQYFGPGTRLTVT.

The chain uses TRBV7-9 and TRBJ2-1; unclear D gene. CDR1 and CDR2 from the germline V gene are SEHNR and FQNEAQ (reference sequence). The CDR3 contains 14 residues. V lost 2 bases and J lost 5, with 10 bases in between. In nucleotides, the CDR3 is TGTGCCAGCAGCTTAATAGCAAATCACAATGAGCAGTTCTTC. Its protein is CASSLIANHNEQFF. Using reference TRBV7-9 and TRBJ2-1 for the parts outside the CDR3, the full variable domain is DTGVSQNPRHKITKRGQNVTFRCDPISEHNRLYWYRQTLGQGPEFLTYFQNEAQLEKSRLLSDRFSAERPKGSFSTLEIQRTEQGDSAMYLCASSLIANHNEQFFGPGTRLTVL.

This clone turned up a few times. The rearrangement links TRBV5-8 to TRBJ2-3; tentative D call: TRBD2 (6 bases). This CDR3 spans 19 amino acids. The V gene's germline CDR1 is SGHTS and CDR2 YDEGEE. Trimming took 0 bases from V and 6 from J, leaving 26 bases between them. The CDR3 bases are TGTGCCAGCAGCTTGGGATATCAAATAGCGGCCCGACGCCGTGATACGCAGTATTTT. Its translation is CASSLGYQIAARRRDTQYF. The complete variable domain, with remaining parts taken from reference TRBV5-8 and TRBJ2-3, reads EAGVTQSPTHLIKTRGQQATLRCSPISGHTSVYWYQQALGLGLQFLLWYDEGEERNRGNFPPRFSGRQFPNYSSELNVNALELEDSALYLCASSLGYQIAARRRDTQYFGPGTRLTVL.

This clone was seen more than once but under ten times. The V gene is TRBV7-9, the J gene TRBJ1-4, with D perhaps matching TRBD1 (5 bases). With 5 bases removed from V and 0 bases from J, the gap between germline ends came to 13 bases. CDR1 SEHNR and CDR2 FQNEAQ come from the germline V gene (reference sequence). The CDR3 runs to 16 residues. The CDR3 protein is CASSPSPGATNEKLFF. The CDR3 DNA reads as TGTGCCAGCAGCCCCAGTCCGGGGGCAACTAATGAAAAACTGTTTTTT.

CDR3 loop: CASSQLGVGGYTF. The CDR3 region has the DNA TGCGCCAGCAGCCAACTAGGAGTTGGGGGCTACACCTTC. V is TRBV5-1 and J is TRBJ1-2; D remains ambiguous. The V and J ends lost 4 bases and 8 bases respectively, with 15 bases between them. Germline lookup yields CDR1 SGHRS and CDR2 YFSETQ. This CDR3 is built from 13 residues. Together with reference TRBV5-1 and TRBJ1-2, the CDR3 gives the full variable domain: KAGVTQTPRYLIKTRGQQVTLSCSPISGHRSVSWYQQTPGQGLQFLFEYFSETQRNKGNFPGRFSGRQFSNSRSEMNVSTLELGDSALYLCASSQLGVGGYTFGSGTRLTVV.

This rearrangement joins TRBV25-1 to TRBJ1-4, with D unresolved. CDR1 MGHDK and CDR2 SYGVNS come from the germline V gene. Trimming took off 6 bases at V and 7 bases at J, with 3 bases between the two ends. This CDR3 region has 10 residues. The chain's CDR3 is CASRGEKLFF. DNA for the CDR3: TGTGCCAGCAGGGGTGAAAAACTGTTTTTT.

This clone occurred a few times. V usage is TRBV11-2 and J usage is TRBJ2-7; D is undetermined. CDR3 length: 17 residues. The ends were cut back, 5 bases at V and 0 bases at J, with 20 bases in the middle. Germline lookup yields CDR1 SGHAT and CDR2 FQNNGV. CDR3 region: CASSLALARPRSYEQYF. As DNA, the CDR3 is TGTGCCAGCAGCCTCGCTCTGGCTAGACCCCGCTCCTACGAGCAGTACTTC.

This clone was recorded a few times. CDR3: CASSLGAETLYEQYF. The CDR3 DNA reads TGTGCCAGCAGCTTGGGGGCAGAGACTCTTTACGAGCAGTACTTC. The V and J genes are TRBV7-9 and TRBJ2-7; D possibly corresponds to TRBD1 (6 bases). CDR3 length equals 15 residues. V lost 3 bases to trimming and J lost 4 bases, with 16 bases between them. Looked up from germline, CDR1 is SEHNR and CDR2 is FQNEAQ (reference sequence).

The chain uses TRBV29-1 and TRBJ2-3; 11 bases are shared with TRBD2. This CDR3 comprises 15 residues. Unmatched junction bases numbered 6, after V lost 5 bases and J lost 2 bases. Germline CDR1 SQVTM, CDR2 ANQGSEA. The CDR3 spells CSVPSSGGPTDTQYF. The CDR3 bases are TGCAGCGTTCCCTCTAGCGGGGGGCCCACAGATACGCAGTATTTT.

The chain uses TRBV4-1 and TRBJ2-4, with D hard to call. The CDR3 totals 16 residues. With 2 bases removed from V and 1 base from J, the gap between germline ends came to 12 bases. The V gene's germline CDR1 is MGHRA and CDR2 YSYEKL. The CDR3 is CASSQLVVLAKNIQYF. The DNA of the CDR3 is TGCGCCAGCAGCCAACTTGTTGTACTGGCCAAAAACATTCAGTACTTC.

The gene calls are TRBV7-8 and TRBJ2-1, with 11 bases aligning to TRBD2. V lost 5 bases and J lost 5; bases outside the gene matches: 5. This CDR3 region has 15 residues. From germline, CDR1 is SGHVS and CDR2 FQNEAQ. CDR3 amino acids: CASSEGTSGNNEQFF. In DNA, the CDR3 is TGTGCCAGCAGCGAAGGGACTAGCGGAAACAATGAGCAGTTCTTC. Full variable domain (remainder filled in from reference TRBV7-8 and TRBJ2-1): GAGVSQSPRYKVAKRGQDVALRCDPISGHVSLFWYQQALGQGPEFLTYFQNEAQLDKSGLPSDRFFAERPEGSVSTLKIQRTQQEDSAVYLCASSEGTSGNNEQFFGPGTRLTVL.

The chain joins TRBV30 to TRBJ2-3, with 9 bases identical to TRBD1. The V segment lost 7 bases and the J segment 7 bases; nucleotides outside the gene matches: 6. The CDR3 runs 12 residues. CDR1 GTSNPN and CDR2 SVGIG come from the germline V gene (reference sequence). The CDR3 spells CAYRQGVYTQYF. CDR3 bases: TGTGCCTATCGACAGGGGGTTTATACGCAGTATTTT.